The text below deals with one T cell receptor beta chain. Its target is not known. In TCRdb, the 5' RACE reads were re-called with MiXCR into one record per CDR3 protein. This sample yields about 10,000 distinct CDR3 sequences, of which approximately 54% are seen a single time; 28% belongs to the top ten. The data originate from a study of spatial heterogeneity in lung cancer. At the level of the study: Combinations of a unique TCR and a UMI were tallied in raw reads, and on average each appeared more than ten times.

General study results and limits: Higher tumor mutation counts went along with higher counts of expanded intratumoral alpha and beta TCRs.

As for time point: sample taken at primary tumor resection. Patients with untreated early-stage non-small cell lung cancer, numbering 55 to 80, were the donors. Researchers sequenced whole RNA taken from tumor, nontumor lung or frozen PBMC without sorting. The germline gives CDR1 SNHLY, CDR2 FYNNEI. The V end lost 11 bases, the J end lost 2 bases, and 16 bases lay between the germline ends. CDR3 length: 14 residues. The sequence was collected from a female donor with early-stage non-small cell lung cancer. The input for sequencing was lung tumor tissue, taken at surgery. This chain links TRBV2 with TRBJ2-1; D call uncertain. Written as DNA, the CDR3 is TGTGCCGTCTTGACGTGGGTTGCCTACAATGAGCAGTTCTTC. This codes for CAVLTWVAYNEQFF.